The present entry profiles one TCR beta chain with its context. This sample stems from a study of blood T cell repertoires in COVID-19. Study-wide context: Whether acute or convalescent, the COVID-19 samples came from the United States, Italy and Spain. PBMCs, B-cell-depleted T cells, or T cells were the source of the cDNA or gDNA that made up the material.

Study processing details: Reference gene primer amplification gave estimated nucleated cell counts. The assay was immunoSEQ multiplex PCR, and TCRdb's table has in-frame clones only and misses some. The D gene and trimming were derived from the DNA, and the V and J assignments and clone size from that table. The profile covers roughly 40,000 clones, with approximately 86% appearing a single time and approximately 59% taken by the ten largest. This clonotype originated in a man aged 70 or older with acute or convalescent COVID-19. The sequenced sample consisted of peripheral blood.

CDR3 protein: CASSLAGDYGYTF. CDR3 bases: TGTGCCAGCAGCTTGGCCGGGGACTATGGCTACACCTTC. The chain joins TRBV5-4 to TRBJ1-2, with D hard to call. CDR1 is SGHNT and CDR2 is YYREEE in the germline V gene (reference sequence). CDR3 size: 13 residues. V was cut by 0 bases and J by 3 bases, with 6 bases left in between.